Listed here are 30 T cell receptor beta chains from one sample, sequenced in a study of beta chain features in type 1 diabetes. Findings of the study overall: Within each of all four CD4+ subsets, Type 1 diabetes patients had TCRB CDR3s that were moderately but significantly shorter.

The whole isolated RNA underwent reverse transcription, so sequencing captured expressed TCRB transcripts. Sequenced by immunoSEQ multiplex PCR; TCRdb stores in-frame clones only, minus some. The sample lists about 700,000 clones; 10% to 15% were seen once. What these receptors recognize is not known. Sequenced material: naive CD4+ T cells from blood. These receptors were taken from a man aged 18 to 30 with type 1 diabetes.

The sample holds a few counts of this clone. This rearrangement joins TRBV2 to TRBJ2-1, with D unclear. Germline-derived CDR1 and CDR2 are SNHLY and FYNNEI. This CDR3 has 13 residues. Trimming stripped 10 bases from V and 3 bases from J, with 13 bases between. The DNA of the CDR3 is TGTGCCACGGGTATCTACCTCTACAATGAGCAGTTCTTC. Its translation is CATGIYLYNEQFF.

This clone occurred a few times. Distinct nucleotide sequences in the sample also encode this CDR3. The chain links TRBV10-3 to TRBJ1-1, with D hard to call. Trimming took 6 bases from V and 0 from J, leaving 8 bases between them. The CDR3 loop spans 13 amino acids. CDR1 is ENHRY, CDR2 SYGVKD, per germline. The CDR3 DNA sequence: TGTGCCATCAGAGGCAGTCTGAACACTGAAGCTTTCTTT. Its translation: CAIRGSLNTEAFF.

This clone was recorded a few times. CDR3 amino acids: CATTDRVGTEAFF. The CDR3, as DNA: TGTGCCACCACAGACAGGGTAGGCACTGAAGCTTTCTTT. The V gene is TRBV10-3, the J gene TRBJ1-1; TRBD1 agrees at 7 bases. The length of the CDR3 is 13 residues. V dropped 10 bases and J dropped 4; count of bases not matched to a gene: 9. Germline CDR1 ENHRY, CDR2 SYGVKD.

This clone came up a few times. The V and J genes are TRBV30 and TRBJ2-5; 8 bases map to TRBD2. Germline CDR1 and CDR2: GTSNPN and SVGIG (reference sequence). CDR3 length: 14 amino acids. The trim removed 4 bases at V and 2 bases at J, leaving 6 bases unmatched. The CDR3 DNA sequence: TGTGCCTGGACCTCGGGGGGGTCGCAAGAGACCCAGTACTTC. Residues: CAWTSGGSQETQYF.

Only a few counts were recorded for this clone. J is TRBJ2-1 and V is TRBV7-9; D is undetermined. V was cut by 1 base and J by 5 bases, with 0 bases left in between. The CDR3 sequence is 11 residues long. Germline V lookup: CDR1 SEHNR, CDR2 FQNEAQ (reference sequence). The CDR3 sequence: CASSLDNEQFF. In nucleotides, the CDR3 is TGTGCCAGCAGCTTAGACAATGAGCAGTTCTTC.

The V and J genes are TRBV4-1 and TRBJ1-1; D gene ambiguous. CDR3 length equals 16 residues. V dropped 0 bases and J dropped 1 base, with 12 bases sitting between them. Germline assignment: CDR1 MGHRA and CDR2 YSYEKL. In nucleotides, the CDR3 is TGCGCCAGCAGCCAAGACCGCAGGCTTAGGAACACTGAAGCTTTCTTT. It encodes CASSQDRRLRNTEAFF.

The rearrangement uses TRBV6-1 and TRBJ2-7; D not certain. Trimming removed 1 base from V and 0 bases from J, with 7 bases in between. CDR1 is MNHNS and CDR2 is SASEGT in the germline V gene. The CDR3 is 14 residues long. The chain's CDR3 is CASSEEGNSYEQYF. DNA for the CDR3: TGTGCCAGCAGTGAAGAGGGTAACTCCTACGAGCAGTACTTC.

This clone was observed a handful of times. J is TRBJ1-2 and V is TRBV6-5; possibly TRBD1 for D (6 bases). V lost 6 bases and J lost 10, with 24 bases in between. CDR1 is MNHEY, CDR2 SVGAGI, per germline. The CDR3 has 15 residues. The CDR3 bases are TGTGCCAGCAGCCCTGGACAGATACACTATGGTGACTACACCTTC. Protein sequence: CASSPGQIHYGDYTF.

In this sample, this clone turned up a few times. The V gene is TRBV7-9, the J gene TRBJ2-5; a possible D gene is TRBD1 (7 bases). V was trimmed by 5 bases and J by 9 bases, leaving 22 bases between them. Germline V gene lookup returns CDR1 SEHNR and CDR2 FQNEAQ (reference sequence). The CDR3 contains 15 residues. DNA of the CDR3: TGTGCCAGCAGCACCGGAGGGACAGATCCTAAGGCCCAGTACTTC. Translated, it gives CASSTGGTDPKAQYF.

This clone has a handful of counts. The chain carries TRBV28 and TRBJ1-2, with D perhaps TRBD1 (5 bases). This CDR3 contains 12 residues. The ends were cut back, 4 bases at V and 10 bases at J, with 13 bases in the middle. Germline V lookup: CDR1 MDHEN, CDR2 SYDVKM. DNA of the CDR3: TGTGCCAGCAGTTCCTCGGGGCAGTACTACACCTTC. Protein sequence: CASSSSGQYYTF.

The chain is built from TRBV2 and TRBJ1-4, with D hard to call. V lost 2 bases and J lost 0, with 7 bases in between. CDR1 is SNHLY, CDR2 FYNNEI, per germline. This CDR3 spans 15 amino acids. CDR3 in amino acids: CASSEPVATNEKLFF. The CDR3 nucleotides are TGTGCCAGCAGTGAACCGGTTGCAACTAATGAAAAACTGTTTTTT.

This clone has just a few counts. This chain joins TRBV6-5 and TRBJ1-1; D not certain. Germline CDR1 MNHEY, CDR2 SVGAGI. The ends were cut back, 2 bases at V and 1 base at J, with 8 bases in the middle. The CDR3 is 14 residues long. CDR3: CASSYGQRNTEAFF. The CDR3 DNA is TGTGCCAGCAGTTACGGTCAGAGGAACACTGAAGCTTTCTTT.

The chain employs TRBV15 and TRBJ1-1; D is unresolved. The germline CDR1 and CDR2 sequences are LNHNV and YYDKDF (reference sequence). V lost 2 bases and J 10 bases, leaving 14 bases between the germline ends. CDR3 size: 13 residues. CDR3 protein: CATSRSSWSGAFF. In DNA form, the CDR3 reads TGTGCCACCAGCAGATCTTCGTGGAGCGGAGCTTTCTTT.

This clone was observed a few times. The CDR3 bases are TGTGCCAGCAGCGTAGCTATTAGGGGATCCTCCTACAATGAGCAGTTCTTC. Translation: CASSVAIRGSSYNEQFF. The chain uses TRBV9 and TRBJ2-1, with a possible D match to TRBD1 (5 bases). The CDR3 has 17 residues. Germline CDR1 SGDLS, CDR2 YYNGEE. Trimming took off 0 bases at V and 0 bases at J, with 13 bases between the two ends.

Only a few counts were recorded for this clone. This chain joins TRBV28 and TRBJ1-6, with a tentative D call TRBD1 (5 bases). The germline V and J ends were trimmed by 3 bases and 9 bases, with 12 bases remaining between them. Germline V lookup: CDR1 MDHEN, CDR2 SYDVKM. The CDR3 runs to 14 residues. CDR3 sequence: CASSFPPGPSPLHF. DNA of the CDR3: TGTGCCAGCAGTTTCCCACCGGGACCTTCACCCCTCCACTTT.

The CDR3 DNA sequence: TGTGCCAGCAGCTTGGTGACCGACCGTTATGGCTACACCTTC. It yields the protein CASSLVTDRYGYTF. V and J are TRBV5-6 and TRBJ1-2; D ambiguous. Trimming left V 0 bases short and J 5 bases short, with 11 bases between. The germline gives CDR1 SGHDT, CDR2 YYEEEE. The CDR3 runs 14 residues.

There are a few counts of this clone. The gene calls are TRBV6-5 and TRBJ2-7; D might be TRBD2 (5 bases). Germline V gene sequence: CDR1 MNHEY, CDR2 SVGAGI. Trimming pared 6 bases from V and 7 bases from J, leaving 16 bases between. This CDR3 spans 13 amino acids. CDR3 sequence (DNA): TGTGCCAGCAGCGAGGGCCCTCCGTGGGAGCAGTACTTC. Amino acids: CASSEGPPWEQYF.

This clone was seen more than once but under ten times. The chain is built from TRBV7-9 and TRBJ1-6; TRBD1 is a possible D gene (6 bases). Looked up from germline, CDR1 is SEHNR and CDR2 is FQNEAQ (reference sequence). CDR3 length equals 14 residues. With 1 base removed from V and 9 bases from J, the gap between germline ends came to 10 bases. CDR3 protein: CASSLGTVGSPLHF. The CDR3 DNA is TGTGCCAGCAGCTTAGGGACAGTGGGTTCACCCCTCCACTTT.

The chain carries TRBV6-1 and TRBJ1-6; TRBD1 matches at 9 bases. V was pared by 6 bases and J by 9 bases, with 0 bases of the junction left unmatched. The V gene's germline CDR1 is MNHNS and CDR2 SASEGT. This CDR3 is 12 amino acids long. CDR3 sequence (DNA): TGTGCCAGCAGGACAGGGGGTTCACCCCTCCACTTT. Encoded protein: CASRTGGSPLHF.

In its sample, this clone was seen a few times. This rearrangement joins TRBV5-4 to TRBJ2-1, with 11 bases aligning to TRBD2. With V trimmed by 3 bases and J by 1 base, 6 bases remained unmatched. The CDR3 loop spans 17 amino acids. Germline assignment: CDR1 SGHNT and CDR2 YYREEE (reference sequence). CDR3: CASSSRLAGPSYNEQFF. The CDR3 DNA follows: TGTGCCAGCAGCTCCCGACTAGCGGGGCCTTCCTACAATGAGCAGTTCTTC. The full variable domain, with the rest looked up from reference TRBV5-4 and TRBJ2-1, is ETGVTQSPTHLIKTRGQQVTLRCSSQSGHNTVSWYQQALGQGPQFIFQYYREEENGRGNFPPRFSGLQFPNYSSELNVNALELDDSALYLCASSSRLAGPSYNEQFFGPGTRLTVL.

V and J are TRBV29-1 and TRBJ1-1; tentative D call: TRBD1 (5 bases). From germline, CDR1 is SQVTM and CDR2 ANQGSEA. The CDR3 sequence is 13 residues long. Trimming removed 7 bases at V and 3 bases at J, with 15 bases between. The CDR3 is CSARGMGYTEAFF. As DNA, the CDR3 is TGCAGCGCCCGGGGGATGGGGTACACTGAAGCTTTCTTT.

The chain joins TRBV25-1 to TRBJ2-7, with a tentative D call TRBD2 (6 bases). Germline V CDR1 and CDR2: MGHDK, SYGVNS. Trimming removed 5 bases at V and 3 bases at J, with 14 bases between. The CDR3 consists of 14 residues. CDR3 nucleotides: TGTGCCAGCAGTAGGGGAGGATGGAACTACGAGCAGTACTTC. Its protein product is CASSRGGWNYEQYF.

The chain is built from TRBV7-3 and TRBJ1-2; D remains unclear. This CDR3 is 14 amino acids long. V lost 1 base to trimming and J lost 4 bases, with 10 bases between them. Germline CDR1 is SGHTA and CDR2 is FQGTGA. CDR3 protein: CASSLNQGSYGYTF. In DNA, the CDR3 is TGTGCCAGCAGCTTAAATCAAGGCTCCTATGGCTACACCTTC.

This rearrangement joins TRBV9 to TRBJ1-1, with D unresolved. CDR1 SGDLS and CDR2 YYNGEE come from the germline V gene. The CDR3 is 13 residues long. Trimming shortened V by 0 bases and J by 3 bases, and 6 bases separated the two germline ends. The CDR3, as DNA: TGTGCCAGCAGCGTAGTGTCGGACACTGAAGCTTTCTTT. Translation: CASSVVSDTEAFF.

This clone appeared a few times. DNA of the CDR3: TGCGCCAGCAGCCAACCCGGCCGCGGAGATACGCAGTATTTT. Residues: CASSQPGRGDTQYF. The genes are TRBV4-1 and TRBJ2-3; D uncertain. Germline V gene lookup returns CDR1 MGHRA and CDR2 YSYEKL. The CDR3 loop spans 14 amino acids. V was cut by 2 bases and J by 5 bases, with 11 bases left in between.

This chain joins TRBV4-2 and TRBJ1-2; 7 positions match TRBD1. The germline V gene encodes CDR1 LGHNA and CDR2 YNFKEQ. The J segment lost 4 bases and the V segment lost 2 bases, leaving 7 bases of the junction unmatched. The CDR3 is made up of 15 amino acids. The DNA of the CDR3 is TGTGCCAGCAGCCAAAATCCGGGACAGCCCTATGGCTACACCTTC. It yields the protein CASSQNPGQPYGYTF.

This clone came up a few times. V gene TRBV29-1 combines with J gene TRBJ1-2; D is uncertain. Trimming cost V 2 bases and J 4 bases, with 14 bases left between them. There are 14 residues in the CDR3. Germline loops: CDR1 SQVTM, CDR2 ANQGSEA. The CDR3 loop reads CSVENKAAVYGYTF. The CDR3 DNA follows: TGCAGCGTTGAAAACAAGGCAGCGGTCTATGGCTACACCTTC.

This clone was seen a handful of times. For the CDR3, the DNA is TGTGCCAGCAGCCGGACAGGGATGGTGGCTGAAGCTTTCTTT. As protein: CASSRTGMVAEAFF. The chain combines TRBV5-6 with TRBJ1-1; 8 bases align to TRBD1. Germline values: CDR1 SGHDT, CDR2 YYEEEE. There are 14 residues in the CDR3. The J segment lost 6 bases and the V segment lost 4 bases, leaving 8 bases of the junction unmatched.

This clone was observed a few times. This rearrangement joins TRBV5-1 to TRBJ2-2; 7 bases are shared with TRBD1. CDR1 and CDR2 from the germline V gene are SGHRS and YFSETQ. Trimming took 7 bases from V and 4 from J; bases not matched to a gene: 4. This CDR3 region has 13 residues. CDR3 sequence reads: CASRTGSTGELFF. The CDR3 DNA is TGCGCCAGCCGGACAGGTAGCACCGGGGAGCTGTTTTTT. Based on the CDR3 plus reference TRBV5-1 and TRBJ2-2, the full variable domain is KAGVTQTPRYLIKTRGQQVTLSCSPISGHRSVSWYQQTPGQGLQFLFEYFSETQRNKGNFPGRFSGRQFSNSRSEMNVSTLELGDSALYLCASRTGSTGELFFGEGSRLTVL.

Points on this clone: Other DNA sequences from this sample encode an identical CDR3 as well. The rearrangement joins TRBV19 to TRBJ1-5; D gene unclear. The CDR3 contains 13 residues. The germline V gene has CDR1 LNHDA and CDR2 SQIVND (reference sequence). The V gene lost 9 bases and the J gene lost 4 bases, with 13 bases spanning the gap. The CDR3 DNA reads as TGTGCCAGCGGTGGCGGCGGGAATCAGCCCCAGCATTTT. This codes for CASGGGGNQPQHF.